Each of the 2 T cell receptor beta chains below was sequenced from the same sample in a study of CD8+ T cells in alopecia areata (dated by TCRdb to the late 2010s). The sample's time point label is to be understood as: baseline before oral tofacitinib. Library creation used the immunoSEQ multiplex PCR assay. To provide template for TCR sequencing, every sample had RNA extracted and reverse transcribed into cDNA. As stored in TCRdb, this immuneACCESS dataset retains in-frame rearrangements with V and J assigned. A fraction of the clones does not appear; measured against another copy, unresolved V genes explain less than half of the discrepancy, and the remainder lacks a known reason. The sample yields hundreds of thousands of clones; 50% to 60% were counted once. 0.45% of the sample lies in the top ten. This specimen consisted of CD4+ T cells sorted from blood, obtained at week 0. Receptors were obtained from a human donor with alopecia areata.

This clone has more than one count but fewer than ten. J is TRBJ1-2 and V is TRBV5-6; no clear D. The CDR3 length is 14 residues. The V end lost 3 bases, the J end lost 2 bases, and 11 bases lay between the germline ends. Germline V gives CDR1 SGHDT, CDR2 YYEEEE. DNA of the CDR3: TGTGCCAGCAGCTCCACCGGGAAAAACTATGGCTACACCTTC. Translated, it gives CASSSTGKNYGYTF.

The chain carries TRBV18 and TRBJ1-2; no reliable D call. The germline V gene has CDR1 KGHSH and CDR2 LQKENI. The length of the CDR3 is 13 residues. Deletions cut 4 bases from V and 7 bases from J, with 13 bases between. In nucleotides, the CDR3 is TGTGCCAGCTCACAGGGAAGAGAAGCTGGCTACACCTTC. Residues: CASSQGREAGYTF.